These 9 T cell receptor beta chains originate from one sample sequenced in a study of spatial heterogeneity in lung cancer. Points from the study as a whole: Within tumors, counts of expanded alpha and beta TCRs tracked tumor mutation counts.

One entry per CDR3 protein results from TCRdb running MiXCR on the 5' RACE reads. The sample carries 9,500 to 10,000 distinct CDR3 sequences, nearly 6.5% recorded once. For these receptors, no antigen is known. Time point denoted: sample taken at primary tumor resection. This specimen consisted of lung tumor tissue, obtained at surgery. The receptors come from a male donor with early-stage non-small cell lung cancer.

This clonotype was picked up many times. This chain uses TRBV19 with TRBJ2-2, with D perhaps TRBD1 or TRBD2 (5 bases each). The CDR3 is 15 amino acids. V was cut by 5 bases and J by 2 bases, with 12 bases left in between. Germline V CDR1 and CDR2: LNHDA, SQIVND (reference sequence). Here the CDR3 DNA reads TGTGCCAGTAGTTTCTCTGGGGGTAACACCGGGGAGCTGTTTTTT. Translation: CASSFSGGNTGELFF.

Only a few counts were recorded for this clonotype. V gene TRBV11-2 combines with J gene TRBJ1-1; the D gene is possibly TRBD1 (6 bases). The V end was cut by 1 base, the J end by 4 bases, with 13 bases between. The germline V gene has CDR1 SGHAT and CDR2 FQNNGV. This CDR3 has 15 residues. The CDR3 sequence: CASSLGSGDITEAFF. The CDR3 DNA sequence: TGTGCCAGCAGCTTAGGTTCAGGGGATATCACTGAAGCTTTCTTT.

This clonotype is classed as large. The rearrangement joins TRBV7-8 to TRBJ1-1; D might be TRBD1 (5 bases). Germline CDR1 SGHVS, CDR2 FQNEAQ. CDR3 length: 13 amino acids. V lost 5 bases and J 2 bases, leaving 9 bases between the germline ends. Here the CDR3 DNA reads TGTGCCAGCAGCATCGACAGAAACACTGAAGCTTTCTTT. It yields the protein CASSIDRNTEAFF.

In this sample, this clonotype is medium-sized (0.01 to 0.1%). The chain employs TRBV5-1 and TRBJ2-7; perhaps TRBD2 as D (7 bases). The CDR3 loop spans 14 amino acids. The V end was cut by 1 base, the J end by 7 bases, with 15 bases between. Per the germline V gene, CDR1 is SGHRS and CDR2 is YFSETQ. The CDR3 reads CASSLTWGGGEQYV. CDR3 nucleotide sequence: TGCGCCAGCAGCTTGACGTGGGGAGGGGGAGAGCAGTACGTC.

This clonotype was recorded many times. The V and J genes are TRBV7-9 and TRBJ1-3, with unresolved D. Deletions cut 1 base from V and 4 bases from J, with 5 bases between. Looked up from germline, CDR1 is SEHNR and CDR2 is FQNEAQ (reference sequence). This CDR3 is 13 amino acids long. The CDR3 nucleotides read TGTGCCAGCAGCTTAGGAACAGGAAACACCATATATTTT. It translates to CASSLGTGNTIYF.

In its sample, this clonotype ranks as medium-sized (0.01 to 0.1%). The V and J genes are TRBV20-1 and TRBJ1-1; D call uncertain. CDR3 length equals 14 residues. Germline CDR1 reads DFQATT; CDR2 reads SNEGSKA (reference sequence). Trimming pared 7 bases from V and 0 bases from J, leaving 15 bases between. As DNA, the CDR3 is TGCAGTGGGGCCCGGCAGATCATGAACACTGAAGCTTTCTTT. This translates into CSGARQIMNTEAFF.

This clonotype has at least ten counts. The gene calls are TRBV3-1 and TRBJ1-1; 10 nucleotides align to TRBD1. The ends lost 0 bases at V and 4 bases at J; junction bases unmatched: 2. The germline CDR1 and CDR2 sequences are LGHDT and YNNKEL (reference sequence). The CDR3 has 15 amino acids. The CDR3 is CASSQDRTGGTEAFF. The CDR3 nucleotides are TGTGCCAGCAGCCAAGATCGGACAGGGGGCACTGAAGCTTTCTTT.

This clonotype occurred many times. The CDR3 is CASSPRDRAKTQYF. The CDR3, as DNA: TGTGCCAGCAGTCCACGGGACAGGGCAAAGACCCAGTACTTC. The V call is TRBV28, the J call TRBJ2-5; the match to TRBD1 covers 9 bases. The germline CDR1 and CDR2 sequences are MDHEN and SYDVKM. Unmatched junction bases numbered 7, after V lost 5 bases and J lost 6 bases. This CDR3 contains 14 residues.

There are many counts of this clonotype. The rearrangement links TRBV27 to TRBJ2-7; 7 bases align to TRBD1. The CDR3 is made up of 11 amino acids. Trimming cost V 7 bases and J 7 bases; bases outside gene matches: 4. Germline V gene sequence: CDR1 MNHEY, CDR2 SMNVEV (reference sequence). The CDR3 region is CASMKDREQYF. CDR3 DNA sequence: TGTGCCAGCATGAAGGACAGGGAGCAGTACTTC.